Each of the 15 T cell receptor beta chains below was sequenced from the same sample in a study of blood T cell repertoires in COVID-19. Repertoires were generated with immunoSEQ multiplex PCR, while TCRdb's copy carries only in-frame clones and drops some. The sample includes under 300,000 clones, around 88% of them seen just once. The specimen was PBMCs or T cells enriched from blood (not recorded which). The receptors originated from a woman aged 40 to 50 with acute COVID-19.

This sequence joins TRBV19 and TRBJ2-7; D possibly corresponds to TRBD2 (5 bases). The CDR3 is 15 residues long. Trimming left V 3 bases short and J 6 bases short, with 18 bases between. From germline, CDR1 is LNHDA and CDR2 SQIVND (reference sequence). CDR3 sequence: CASSIIGSGGSEQYF. CDR3 DNA sequence: TGTGCCAGTAGTATCATCGGATCAGGAGGCAGCGAGCAGTACTTC.

To note about this clone: Other DNA sequences within the sample encode an identical CDR3. The genes are TRBV5-1 and TRBJ1-2; the D gene is possibly TRBD1 (5 bases). The CDR3 consists of 13 residues. CDR1 and CDR2 (germline): SGHRS, YFSETQ. The germline V and J ends were trimmed by 0 bases and 4 bases, with 7 bases remaining between them. The CDR3, as DNA: TGCGCCAGCAGCTTGGGACAGAGCTATGGCTACACCTTC. Residues: CASSLGQSYGYTF.

The chain combines TRBV11-2 with TRBJ2-1, with D possibly matching TRBD2 (5 bases). V lost 8 bases, J lost 5 bases, and 16 bases lay in between. The CDR3 runs to 14 residues. Germline-derived CDR1 and CDR2 are SGHAT and FQNNGV. In DNA form, the CDR3 reads TGTGCCAGCTTCGCGGGCCCTGGGGACAATGAGCAGTTCTTC. The encoded protein is CASFAGPGDNEQFF.

The chain is built from TRBV20-1 and TRBJ2-1; 9 bases match TRBD2. This CDR3 is 15 amino acids long. Germline V gene sequence: CDR1 DFQATT, CDR2 SNEGSKA (reference sequence). V shed 3 bases, J shed 8 bases, and the junction held 11 bases outside the gene matches. This CDR3 is CSASIPGLANHEQFF. CDR3 DNA sequence: TGCAGTGCTAGTATCCCTGGACTAGCGAACCATGAGCAGTTCTTC.

The chain recombines TRBV14 with TRBJ2-1, with D possibly TRBD2 on 6 matching bases. Trimming took off 4 bases at V and 4 bases at J, with 17 bases between the two ends. The CDR3 contains 16 residues. Germline loops: CDR1 SGHDN, CDR2 FVKESK. The CDR3: CASSPGTPPLYNEQFF. The CDR3 DNA reads TGTGCCAGCAGCCCGGGGACTCCCCCATTGTACAATGAGCAGTTCTTC.

This clone showed up just once. The chain is built from TRBV11-3 and TRBJ2-1; TRBD2 is a possible D gene (7 bases). Germline CDR1 reads SGHNT; CDR2 reads YENEEA. The V gene lost 1 base and the J gene lost 7 bases, with 14 bases spanning the gap. CDR3 size: 15 residues. The DNA of the CDR3 is TGTGCCAGCAGCTTAGTTCTGGCGGGGGCAAATGAGCAGTTCTTC. Residues: CASSLVLAGANEQFF.

This clone occurred a few times. V usage is TRBV10-1 and J usage is TRBJ2-3; unclear D gene. The germline V gene encodes CDR1 WNHNN and CDR2 SYGVQD (reference sequence). The ends were cut back, 0 bases at V and 6 bases at J, with 4 bases in the middle. CDR3 length equals 12 residues. CDR3 DNA: TGCGCCAGCAGTGAGTCCTCTGATACGCAGTATTTT. It codes for CASSESSDTQYF.

This clone was observed a few times. V usage is TRBV24-1 and J usage is TRBJ1-2, with 8 nucleotides matching TRBD1. Germline V gene sequence: CDR1 KGHDR, CDR2 SFDVKD. This CDR3 comprises 14 residues. V trimming: 6 bases; J trimming: 6 bases; junction bases outside the gene matches: 8. The CDR3 coding sequence is TGTGCCACCAGTCCCCGCTGGACAGGGCATGGCTACACCTTC. It specifies CATSPRWTGHGYTF.

This chain links TRBV19 with TRBJ2-3; D is uncertain. Trimming left V 3 bases short and J 0 bases short, with 7 bases between. The CDR3 is 14 amino acids. Germline V lookup: CDR1 LNHDA, CDR2 SQIVND (reference sequence). CDR3 DNA: TGTGCCAGTAGTATTAAAGCTAGCACAGATACGCAGTATTTT. This sequence encodes CASSIKASTDTQYF.

V gene TRBV15 combines with J gene TRBJ2-1; 11 bases align to TRBD2. Germline-derived CDR1 and CDR2 are LNHNV and YYDKDF (reference sequence). CDR3 length equals 14 residues. V shed 9 bases and J 1 base; nucleotides not matched to a gene: 2. The CDR3 sequence: CATRLAGSYNEQFF. As DNA, the CDR3 is TGTGCCACACGACTAGCGGGGTCCTACAATGAGCAGTTCTTC.

A word on this clone: Other DNA sequences in the sample encode the same CDR3. The chain has TRBV27 and TRBJ2-7, with 11 positions matching TRBD1. Trimming took 2 bases from V and 4 from J; bases not matched to a gene: 1. The CDR3 has 14 residues. In germline, CDR1 is MNHEY, CDR2 SMNVEV (reference sequence). The CDR3 reads CASSLGQGAYEQYF. For the CDR3, the DNA is TGTGCCAGCAGTTTAGGACAGGGGGCTTACGAGCAGTACTTC.

The chain uses TRBV4-1 and TRBJ2-4; D gene unclear. Germline V CDR1 and CDR2: MGHRA, YSYEKL. The CDR3 contains 18 residues. V lost 0 bases to trimming and J lost 0 bases, with 15 bases between them. CDR3 DNA sequence: TGCGCCAGCAGCCAAGAGCGGCGTGCAGAAGAAGCCAAAAACATTCAGTACTTC. It yields the protein CASSQERRAEEAKNIQYF.

The chain is built from TRBV28 and TRBJ1-2; the match to TRBD1 covers 8 bases. Germline CDR1 and CDR2: MDHEN and SYDVKM. The V segment lost 5 bases and the J segment 0 bases; nucleotides outside the gene matches: 5. CDR3 size: 15 residues. Here the CDR3 DNA reads TGTGCCAGCAGTAGGGGACAGGCGGCTAACTATGGCTACACCTTC. The encoded protein is CASSRGQAANYGYTF.

V usage is TRBV3-1 (or the pseudogene TRBV3-2) and J usage is TRBJ2-7; a possible D gene is TRBD2 (5 bases). Germline V gene data show CDR1 as LGHDT and CDR2 as YNNKEL (reference sequence). CDR3 length equals 12 residues. Trimming removed 4 bases at V and 7 bases at J, with 11 bases between. DNA for the CDR3: TGTGCCAGCAGCCGAGGATCGGGGGAGCAGTACTTC. Its translation is CASSRGSGEQYF.

This chain uses TRBV2 with TRBJ2-7, with 9 bases aligning to TRBD2. There are 16 residues in the CDR3. With 0 bases clipped from V and 3 bases from J, the junction kept 6 bases outside the gene matches. Germline V lookup: CDR1 SNHLY, CDR2 FYNNEI. The CDR3 DNA follows: TGTGCCAGCAGTGAAGCGCGTATGACTAGCGGCTACGAGCAGTACTTC. Residues: CASSEARMTSGYEQYF.